The 30 T cell receptor beta chains listed next were all sequenced from one sample in a study of shared clonotypes between healthy human individuals. Profiling relied on immunoSEQ multiplex PCR, and the TCRdb table lists in-frame clones only, not all of them. This sample has approximately 500,000 clones; 95% to 97% occur once, and the top ten carry under 0.06%. Sequenced: naive CD4+ T cells sorted from blood. Subset in this sample: CD45RA+ positively selected. These receptors came from a woman in her thirties in good health.

The rearrangement joins TRBV18 to TRBJ1-4; a weak D match, TRBD1 (6 bases). The germline gives CDR1 KGHSH, CDR2 LQKENI. Trimming left V 6 bases short and J 3 bases short, with 14 bases between. This CDR3 region has 15 residues. CDR3 sequence reads: CASSNTGSSNEKLFF. As DNA, the CDR3 is TGTGCCAGCTCCAACACAGGGTCGTCTAATGAAAAACTGTTTTTT.

The chain is built from TRBV10-3 and TRBJ2-7; D gene ambiguous. The germline gives CDR1 ENHRY, CDR2 SYGVKD. V was shortened by 4 bases and J by 3 bases, with 13 bases between the two germline ends. The CDR3 contains 14 residues. Here the CDR3 reads CAISGLDKNYEQYF. The CDR3, as DNA: TGTGCCATCAGTGGCCTTGACAAGAACTACGAGCAGTACTTC.

This clone was found once. V gene TRBV7-8 combines with J gene TRBJ2-2; 12 bases map to TRBD1. The CDR3 extends over 17 amino acids. The V segment lost 5 bases and the J segment 0 bases; nucleotides outside the gene matches: 4. Germline assignment: CDR1 SGHVS and CDR2 FQNEAQ. Here the CDR3 reads CASSHRDRGPNTGELFF. CDR3 DNA: TGTGCCAGCAGCCACCGGGACAGGGGGCCGAACACCGGGGAGCTGTTTTTT.

The J gene is TRBJ2-1, the V gene TRBV2; D is uncertain. Germline CDR1 reads SNHLY; CDR2 reads FYNNEI. This CDR3 is 15 amino acids long. The ends were cut back, 4 bases at V and 6 bases at J, with 16 bases in the middle. The CDR3 sequence is CASSAGLVPTNEQFF. The CDR3 nucleotides read TGTGCCAGCAGTGCCGGGCTAGTGCCAACCAATGAGCAGTTCTTC.

The chain uses TRBV28 and TRBJ2-2; D is unclear. Trimming shortened V by 8 bases and J by 2 bases, and 6 bases separated the two germline ends. The CDR3 totals 12 residues. CDR1 MDHEN and CDR2 SYDVKM come from the germline V gene. DNA for the CDR3: TGTGCCAGCGGGTCTAACACCGGGGAGCTGTTTTTT. This encodes CASGSNTGELFF.

This chain links TRBV28 with TRBJ2-7; 11 bases line up with TRBD1. The CDR3 consists of 16 residues. Trimming removed 6 bases from V and 4 bases from J; junction bases left unmatched: 11. Germline loops: CDR1 MDHEN, CDR2 SYDVKM. The CDR3 nucleotides are TGTGCCAGCAGACGTACGCCTGGGACAGGGGGGTACGAGCAGTACTTC. This encodes CASRRTPGTGGYEQYF.

This clone was counted once. The rearrangement links TRBV6-5 to TRBJ2-7; D is undetermined. V lost 0 bases and J lost 4, with 10 bases in between. CDR1 MNHEY and CDR2 SVGAGI come from the germline V gene. The CDR3 is 14 amino acids. The CDR3 sequence is CASSYSRTSYEQYF. CDR3 DNA: TGTGCCAGCAGTTACTCAAGGACCTCATACGAGCAGTACTTC.

V and J are TRBV15 and TRBJ2-2; D is ambiguous. Germline lookup yields CDR1 LNHNV and CDR2 YYDKDF (reference sequence). The CDR3 runs 13 residues. V was pared by 8 bases and J by 0 bases, with 7 bases between. The CDR3 is CATRRTNTGELFF. Written as DNA, the CDR3 is TGTGCCACCCGAAGGACGAACACCGGGGAGCTGTTTTTT.

This sequence joins TRBV9 and TRBJ2-1, with 8 bases matching TRBD2. CDR1 is SGDLS, CDR2 YYNGEE, per germline. The CDR3 is 17 residues long. Trimming cost V 0 bases and J 0 bases; bases outside gene matches: 5. Here the CDR3 DNA reads TGTGCCAGCAGCGTAGAAATAGCGGGGCACTCCTACAATGAGCAGTTCTTC. Translated, it gives CASSVEIAGHSYNEQFF.

In nucleotides, the CDR3 is TGTGCCAGCAGCTTAGACCCGAGCCGCTGGGACTCCAACACAGATACGCAGTATTTT. Translation gives CASSLDPSRWDSNTDTQYF. The chain has TRBV7-8 and TRBJ2-3, with D possibly TRBD2 on 6 matching bases. Trimming pared 1 base from V and 2 bases from J, leaving 22 bases between. This CDR3 comprises 19 residues. Germline assignment: CDR1 SGHVS and CDR2 FQNEAQ.

V usage is TRBV6-5 and J usage is TRBJ2-4, with D possibly TRBD2 on 6 matching bases. The CDR3 loop spans 15 amino acids. Germline values: CDR1 MNHEY, CDR2 SVGAGI. The ends were cut back, 6 bases at V and 1 base at J, with 13 bases in the middle. For the CDR3, the DNA is TGTGCCAGCAGCGACCCGGGGACTGCCAAAAACATTCAGTACTTC. Its translation: CASSDPGTAKNIQYF.

V is TRBV9 and J is TRBJ1-2; possibly TRBD1 for D (5 bases). Trimming took 3 bases from V and 2 from J, leaving 14 bases between them. Germline CDR1 is SGDLS and CDR2 is YYNGEE. The CDR3 contains 15 residues. The CDR3 is CASSGLSDRNYGYTF. The CDR3 DNA reads TGTGCCAGCAGCGGCCTTTCTGACAGAAACTATGGCTACACCTTC. Using reference TRBV9 and TRBJ1-2 for the parts outside the CDR3, the full variable domain is DSGVTQTPKHLITATGQRVTLRCSPRSGDLSVYWYQQSLDQGLQFLIQYYNGEERAKGNILERFSAQQFPDLHSELNLSSLELGDSALYFCASSGLSDRNYGYTFGSGTRLTVV.

The CDR3 loop is CASSRTVGVEQYF. The CDR3 DNA reads TGTGCCAGCAGCCGAACTGTGGGGGTCGAGCAGTACTTC. V is TRBV7-9 and J is TRBJ2-7; either TRBD1 or TRBD2 may fit D (5 bases each). Germline V lookup: CDR1 SEHNR, CDR2 FQNEAQ (reference sequence). CDR3 size: 13 residues. Trimming stripped 5 bases from V and 6 bases from J, with 14 bases between.

The chain links TRBV27 to TRBJ2-5; TRBD1 might be the D (5 bases). The length of the CDR3 is 15 residues. Trimming removed 5 bases at V and 5 bases at J, with 18 bases between. Germline V lookup: CDR1 MNHEY, CDR2 SMNVEV (reference sequence). CDR3 loop: CASSKTSRGRETQYF. In DNA form, the CDR3 reads TGTGCCAGCAGTAAAACCTCTAGGGGTCGGGAGACCCAGTACTTC.

The V call is TRBV14, the J call TRBJ2-3; TRBD2 is a possible D gene (5 bases). Germline V gene sequence: CDR1 SGHDN, CDR2 FVKESK. This CDR3 has 14 amino acids. V shed 5 bases and J shed 2 bases, with 11 bases lying between them. The CDR3 region has the DNA TGTGCCAGCAGCAACCGGGATCTCACAGATACGCAGTATTTT. Translated: CASSNRDLTDTQYF.

This chain connects TRBV10-3 to TRBJ2-1; 12 bases fit TRBD2. CDR3 size: 16 residues. Germline CDR1 ENHRY, CDR2 SYGVKD. With 6 bases clipped from V and 7 bases from J, the junction kept 10 bases outside the gene matches. For the CDR3, the DNA is TGTGCCATCAGATTTAAGACTAGCGGGAGTGGGAATGAGCAGTTCTTC. Translating gives CAIRFKTSGSGNEQFF.

This clone was counted once. This chain joins TRBV5-4 and TRBJ2-1, with 13 bases fitting TRBD2. V was clipped by 3 bases and J by 13 bases; unmatched bases: 7. CDR1 and CDR2 (germline): SGHNT, YYREEE (reference sequence). The CDR3 runs to 14 residues. The CDR3 sequence is CASSWGLAGPTQFF. CDR3 nucleotides: TGTGCCAGCAGCTGGGGACTAGCGGGACCTACTCAGTTCTTC.

This clone was counted once. The chain uses TRBV15 and TRBJ1-5, with D uncertain. The CDR3 is 16 residues long. Per the germline V gene, CDR1 is LNHNV and CDR2 is YYDKDF (reference sequence). V was trimmed by 3 bases and J by 7 bases, leaving 19 bases between them. CDR3 sequence: CATSRSPGRVGQPQHF. The DNA for the CDR3 is TGTGCCACCAGCAGGAGCCCAGGAAGGGTGGGACAGCCCCAGCATTTT.

CDR3 protein: CASRETGPQETQYF. CDR3 DNA: TGTGCCAGCAGGGAAACAGGGCCCCAAGAGACCCAGTACTTC. The gene calls are TRBV2 and TRBJ2-5, with D tentatively TRBD1 (6 bases). The CDR3 covers 14 residues. CDR1 SNHLY and CDR2 FYNNEI come from the germline V gene. The germline V and J ends were trimmed by 6 bases and 1 base, with 12 bases remaining between them.

The chain is built from TRBV5-6 and TRBJ2-4, with D possibly matching TRBD2 (6 bases). Germline V gives CDR1 SGHDT, CDR2 YYEEEE. Trimming pared 1 base from V and 1 base from J, leaving 6 bases between. This CDR3 is 14 amino acids long. CDR3 protein: CASSLLAAKNIQYF. The DNA of the CDR3 is TGTGCCAGCAGCTTGCTAGCGGCCAAAAACATTCAGTACTTC.

The chain uses TRBV4-1 and TRBJ1-4; 7 bases fit TRBD1. Germline assignment: CDR1 MGHRA and CDR2 YSYEKL. The junction had 11 bases not matched to a gene; V was cut back by 6 bases and J by 10 bases. This CDR3 is 14 amino acids long. The CDR3 coding sequence is TGCGCCAGCAGAGTGACAGGGAGCAGCCCAAAACTGTTTTTT. Encoded protein: CASRVTGSSPKLFF.

The CDR3 spells CASSPIGTNEKLFF. In DNA, the CDR3 is TGTGCCAGCTCACCCATTGGAACTAATGAAAAACTGTTTTTT. V gene TRBV18 combines with J gene TRBJ1-4, with D unresolved. The CDR3 spans 14 residues. In germline, CDR1 is KGHSH, CDR2 LQKENI. V lost 3 bases and J lost 1, with 6 bases in between.

The chain has TRBV18 and TRBJ1-2; TRBD1 aligns across 9 bases. The CDR3 is 15 amino acids. CDR1 and CDR2 (germline): KGHSH, LQKENI. V was clipped by 2 bases and J by 3 bases; unmatched bases: 4. The CDR3 DNA is TGTGCCAGCTCACCAGGGACAGGGAGACACTATGGCTACACCTTC. This encodes CASSPGTGRHYGYTF.

This clone is a singleton in its sample. The rearrangement uses TRBV29-1 and TRBJ1-2, with D tentatively TRBD1 (5 bases). V lost 4 bases, J lost 4 bases, and 10 bases lay in between. This CDR3 has 12 residues. Germline CDR1 reads SQVTM; CDR2 reads ANQGSEA. The CDR3 loop reads CSVGAGGYGYTF. In DNA, the CDR3 is TGCAGCGTTGGTGCGGGGGGCTATGGCTACACCTTC.

V usage is TRBV28 and J usage is TRBJ1-2; D remains ambiguous. CDR3 length: 12 amino acids. In germline, CDR1 is MDHEN, CDR2 SYDVKM. V lost 5 bases and J 6 bases, leaving 10 bases between the germline ends. CDR3 region: CASSLTRNGYTF. The CDR3 DNA follows: TGTGCCAGCAGTCTAACGCGAAATGGCTACACCTTC.

This rearrangement joins TRBV2 to TRBJ2-7; D may be TRBD2 (6 bases). Germline lookup yields CDR1 SNHLY and CDR2 FYNNEI. V gave up 7 bases and J gave up 0 bases, with 13 bases separating them. The CDR3 consists of 14 residues. The CDR3 loop is CASTPDGSSYEQYF. CDR3 nucleotides: TGTGCCAGCACCCCCGACGGGAGCTCCTACGAGCAGTACTTC.

The V gene is TRBV7-9, the J gene TRBJ1-4; 7 bases fit TRBD1. The V gene end was trimmed by 4 bases and the J gene end by 0 bases; junction bases not matched to a gene: 5. Per the germline V gene, CDR1 is SEHNR and CDR2 is FQNEAQ (reference sequence). This CDR3 is 16 amino acids long. CDR3 DNA: TGTGCCAGCAGCTCGGGACAGCTTGCAACTAATGAAAAACTGTTTTTT. It codes for CASSSGQLATNEKLFF.

This rearrangement joins TRBV27 to TRBJ2-7, with 10 nucleotides matching TRBD2. This CDR3 is 16 amino acids long. The germline V gene encodes CDR1 MNHEY and CDR2 SMNVEV (reference sequence). J was trimmed by 1 base and V by 6 bases; bases with no gene match: 9. Here the CDR3 DNA reads TGTGCCAGCAGGAGCATTCTAGCGGGAGTGTCCTACGAGCAGTACTTC. Its translation: CASRSILAGVSYEQYF.

The chain carries TRBV6-5 and TRBJ2-7, with unresolved D. The CDR3 contains 13 residues. V was cut by 0 bases and J by 2 bases, with 5 bases left in between. The germline gives CDR1 MNHEY, CDR2 SVGAGI. CDR3 protein: CASSYSSTYEQYF. CDR3 DNA: TGTGCCAGCAGTTACTCCAGCACCTACGAGCAGTACTTC.

The chain carries TRBV28 and TRBJ1-2; D might be TRBD1 (5 bases). Between the trimmed V and J ends, which lost 11 bases and 8 bases, there was a span of 24 bases. The CDR3 covers 14 residues. Germline CDR1 MDHEN, CDR2 SYDVKM. The DNA for the CDR3 is TGTGCCGGATCGCCGGACACAGGCGCGAGAGGCTACACCTTC. Residues: CAGSPDTGARGYTF.